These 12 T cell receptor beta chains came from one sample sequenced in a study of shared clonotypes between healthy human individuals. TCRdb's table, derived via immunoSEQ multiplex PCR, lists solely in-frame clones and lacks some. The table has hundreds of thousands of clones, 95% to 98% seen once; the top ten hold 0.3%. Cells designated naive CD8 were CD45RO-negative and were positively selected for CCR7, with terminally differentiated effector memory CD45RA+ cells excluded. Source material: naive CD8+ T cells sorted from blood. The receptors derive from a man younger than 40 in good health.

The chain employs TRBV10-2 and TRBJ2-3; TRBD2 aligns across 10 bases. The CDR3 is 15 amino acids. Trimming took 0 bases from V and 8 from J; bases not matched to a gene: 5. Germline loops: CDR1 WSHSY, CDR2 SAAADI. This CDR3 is CASSESTSGAGTQYF. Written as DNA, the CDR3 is TGCGCCAGCAGTGAGTCTACTAGCGGGGCGGGTACGCAGTATTTT.

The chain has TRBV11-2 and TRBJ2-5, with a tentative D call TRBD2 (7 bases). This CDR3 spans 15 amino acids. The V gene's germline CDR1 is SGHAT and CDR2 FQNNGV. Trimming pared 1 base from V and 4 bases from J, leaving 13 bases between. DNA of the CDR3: TGTGCCAGCAGCTTAGGAGGGGGGGGAAGAGAGACCCAGTACTTC. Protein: CASSLGGGGRETQYF.

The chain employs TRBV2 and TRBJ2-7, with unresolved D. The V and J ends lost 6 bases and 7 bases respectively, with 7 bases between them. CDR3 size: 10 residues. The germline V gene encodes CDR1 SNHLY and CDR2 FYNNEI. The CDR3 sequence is CASRLVEQYF. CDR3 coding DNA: TGTGCCAGCAGGCTTGTGGAGCAGTACTTC.

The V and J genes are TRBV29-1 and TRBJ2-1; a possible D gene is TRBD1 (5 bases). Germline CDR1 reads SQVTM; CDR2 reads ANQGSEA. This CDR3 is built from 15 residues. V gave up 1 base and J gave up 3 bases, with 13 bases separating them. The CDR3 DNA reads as TGCAGCGTTGAAGGACAGCCTACCCTCTACAATGAGCAGTTCTTC. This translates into CSVEGQPTLYNEQFF.

The CDR3 spells CASSPGGSSTDTQYF. The CDR3, as DNA: TGTGCCAGCAGCCCAGGGGGGAGCAGCACAGATACGCAGTATTTT. V is TRBV11-2 and J is TRBJ2-3; tentatively, D is TRBD1 (7 bases). The germline V gene encodes CDR1 SGHAT and CDR2 FQNNGV. The length of the CDR3 is 15 residues. The V and J ends lost 5 bases and 0 bases respectively, with 12 bases between them.

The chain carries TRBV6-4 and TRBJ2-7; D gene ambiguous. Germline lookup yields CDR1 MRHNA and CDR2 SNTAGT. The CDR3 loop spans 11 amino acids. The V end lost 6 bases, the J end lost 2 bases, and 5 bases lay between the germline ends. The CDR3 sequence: CASSPTYEQYF. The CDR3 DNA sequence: TGTGCCAGCAGCCCGACCTACGAGCAGTACTTC.

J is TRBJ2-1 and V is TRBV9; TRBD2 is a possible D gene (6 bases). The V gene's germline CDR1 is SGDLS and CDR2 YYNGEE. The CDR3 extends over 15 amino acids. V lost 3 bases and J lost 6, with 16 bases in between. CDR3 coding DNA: TGTGCCAGCAGCGGATCCTCGGGGGACCCCAATGAGCAGTTCTTC. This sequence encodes CASSGSSGDPNEQFF. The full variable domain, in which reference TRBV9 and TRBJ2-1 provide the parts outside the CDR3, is DSGVTQTPKHLITATGQRVTLRCSPRSGDLSVYWYQQSLDQGLQFLIQYYNGEERAKGNILERFSAQQFPDLHSELNLSSLELGDSALYFCASSGSSGDPNEQFFGPGTRLTVL.

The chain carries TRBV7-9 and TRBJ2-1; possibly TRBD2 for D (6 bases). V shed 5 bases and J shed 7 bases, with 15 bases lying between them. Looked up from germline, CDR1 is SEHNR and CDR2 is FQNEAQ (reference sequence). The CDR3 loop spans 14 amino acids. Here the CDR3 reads CASSQGLSYNEQFF. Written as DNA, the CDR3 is TGTGCCAGCAGCCAGGGACTGTCATATAATGAGCAGTTCTTC.

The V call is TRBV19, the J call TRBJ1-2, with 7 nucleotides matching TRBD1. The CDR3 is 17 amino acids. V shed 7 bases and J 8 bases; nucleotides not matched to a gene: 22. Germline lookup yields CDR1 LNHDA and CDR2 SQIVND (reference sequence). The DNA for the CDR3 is TGTGCCAGTACCGTCTCAGGGGGACAATTAAGGATCTACGGCTACACCTTC. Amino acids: CASTVSGGQLRIYGYTF.

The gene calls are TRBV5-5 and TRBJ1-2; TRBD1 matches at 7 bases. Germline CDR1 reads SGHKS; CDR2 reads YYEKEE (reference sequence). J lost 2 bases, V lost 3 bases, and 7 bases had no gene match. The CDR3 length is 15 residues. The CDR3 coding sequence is TGTGCCAGCAGCTCCTATGGACAGGCGAACTATGGCTACACCTTC. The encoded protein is CASSSYGQANYGYTF.

CDR3 amino acids: CASSTTGGRNEQFF. The CDR3, as DNA: TGTGCCAGCAGTACCACAGGGGGCCGCAATGAGCAGTTCTTC. The chain is built from TRBV27 and TRBJ2-1; 9 nucleotides line up with TRBD1. The CDR3 contains 14 residues. Trimming took 5 bases from V and 6 from J; bases not matched to a gene: 5. Germline-derived CDR1 and CDR2 are MNHEY and SMNVEV (reference sequence).

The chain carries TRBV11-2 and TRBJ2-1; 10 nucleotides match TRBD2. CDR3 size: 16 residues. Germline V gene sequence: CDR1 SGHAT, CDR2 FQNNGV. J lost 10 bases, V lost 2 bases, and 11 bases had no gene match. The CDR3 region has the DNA TGTGCCAGCAGCTTACTAGCGGGAGTGGTGGTGGCCGAGCAGTTCTTC. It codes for CASSLLAGVVVAEQFF.